A selection of T cell receptor beta chains follows, all from one sample in a study of T cells expressing NK-cell markers. TCRdb re-called the 5' RACE reads and gives one entry per CDR3 protein, without DNA. This table holds under 200,000 distinct CDR3 sequences. Sequencing was carried out using blood T cells: a sorted CD56 or NKG2C T cell subset, CD4+ or CD8+ T cells, or bulk PBMC T cells (not recorded which). Receptors originate from a woman between 18 and 69 years old in good health. CDR3s include the opening cysteine and the closing phenylalanine or tryptophan. Clone size, where shown, is once, few, many, or a class for clones that have expanded.

TRBJ2-1	TRBV12-3/TRBV12-4	NA	CASRTPTGSPSYNEQFF
TRBJ1-1	TRBV3-1	NA	CASSQRGRYTEAFF
TRBJ2-1	TRBV10-3	NA	CAISESGQKRGSYNEQFF
TRBJ1-1	TRBV24-1	NA	CATSDLRPGRLF
TRBJ2-1	TRBV7-9	NA	CASSFSRGGSYNEQFF
TRBJ2-2	TRBV5-1	NA	CASSFPSGRRELFF
TRBJ2-3	TRBV7-2	medium-sized	CASSLGLAVTTQYF
TRBJ2-7	TRBV7-9	NA	CASSLGSTGAQDHEQYF
TRBJ2-7	TRBV27	NA	CASRMTGISYEQYF
TRBJ2-1	TRBV7-9	NA	CASSFYGPDGYYNEQFF
TRBJ2-5	TRBV20-1	NA	CSVAKWGLTRAKGETQYF
TRBJ1-1	TRBV7-2	NA	CASSKDGWNTEAFF
TRBJ1-1	TRBV5-1	NA	CASTTGTSGLNTEAFF
TRBJ2-3	TRBV29-1	NA	CSVEDWRQSTDTQYF
TRBJ2-7	TRBV27	NA	CASSPGGRLDEQYF
TRBJ2-2	TRBV5-1	NA	CASSTELAPTGELFF
TRBJ2-3	TRBV20-1	NA	CSAKGTSVDTQYF
TRBJ2-5	TRBV5-1	NA	CASSYSQFQETQYF
TRBJ2-1	TRBV7-2	NA	CASSTPGLAGVNEQFF
TRBJ2-1	TRBV3-1	NA	CASSQDRAGGEQFF
TRBJ2-2	TRBV2	NA	CASRYTGGAGTGELFF
TRBJ2-3	TRBV3-1	NA	CASSPRTQNTDTQYF
TRBJ2-3	TRBV5-1	NA	CASSLEPSGSTDTQYF
TRBJ2-5	TRBV24-1	NA	CATSEASGTTQYF
TRBJ1-1	TRBV5-6	NA	CASSRPEGNTEAFF
TRBJ2-5	TRBV5-1	NA	CASSFGSKGGLETQYF
TRBJ1-5	TRBV5-1	NA	CASSAETGASQPQHF
TRBJ2-1	TRBV10-3	NA	CAISESITSGGQNEQFF
TRBJ1-5	TRBV11-2	NA	CASSLEYPNQPQHF
TRBJ1-6	TRBV27	NA	CASSLSYLAVDSSVSPLHF
TRBJ2-1	TRBV4-2	NA	CASSPKLAGGAYNEQFF
TRBJ2-5	TRBV5-1	NA	CASSPAGKETQYF
TRBJ1-2	TRBV3-1	NA	CASSLPTANYGYTF
TRBJ1-4	TRBV9	NA	CASSVGGQPYEKLFF
TRBJ2-2	TRBV6-5	NA	CASSYSRGGGELFF
TRBJ1-1	TRBV29-1	NA	CSVAGGAGNTEAFF
TRBJ1-5	TRBV24-1	NA	CATSDLQGEPQHF
TRBJ2-3	TRBV5-1	NA	CASSSPGEADTQYF
TRBJ2-7	TRBV7-3	NA	CASSLNTGGSRSSEQYF
TRBJ1-1	TRBV30	NA	CAWSELVRGVIGAFF
TRBJ2-7	TRBV2	NA	CASTRTGMREQYF
TRBJ1-2	TRBV29-1	NA	CSVEGSLYYGYTF
TRBJ1-1	TRBV25-1	NA	CASSAPGPENTEAFF
TRBJ2-3	TRBV2	NA	CASRQLPGDTQYF
TRBJ2-1	TRBV12-3/TRBV12-4	NA	CASSWNNEQFF
TRBJ1-6	TRBV6-5	NA	CASSYSNNSPLHF
TRBJ2-1	TRBV27	NA	CASRQGGVIYNEQFF
TRBJ2-2	TRBV5-1	NA	CASSSTSSGELFF
TRBJ2-1	TRBV7-3	NA	CASSLRPGQENEQFF
TRBJ2-1	TRBV7-9	NA	CASSSRRDRVDNEQFF
TRBJ2-1	TRBV29-1	NA	CSVLKSSYNEQFF